The 29 T cell receptor beta chains below all came from one sample that was sequenced in a study of CD8+CD57+ T cells in acquired aplastic anemia (dated by TCRdb to about 2018). Expansion of CD8+CD57+ cells had been shown by flow cytometry in the patients chosen for sequencing. TCRdb names Illumina HiSeq 2000 as the instrument used. Profiling of TCR beta VDJ combinations and CDR3 sequences used genomic DNA as the template. In-frame beta chains were kept once TCRdb had trimmed the public reads at Q25 with fastp and called clones with MiXCR. Every CDR3 protein is listed once, alongside the most common genes and DNA of its rows. Recorded for this sample are more than 70,000 distinct CDR3 sequences; roughly two thirds of them occurred a single time. The ten largest account for around 80% of the sample. Sequenced material: sorted CD4+, CD8+, or CD8+CD57+ T cells (not recorded which) from PBMCs. The origin of the receptors is a human donor with aplastic anemia.

The rearrangement links TRBV7-9 to TRBJ2-5; 7 bases agree with TRBD1. Looked up from germline, CDR1 is SEHNR and CDR2 is FQNEAQ (reference sequence). V shed 5 bases, J shed 5 bases, and the junction held 8 bases outside the gene matches. This CDR3 is built from 14 residues. The CDR3 bases are TGTGCCAGCAGCCCAGGGGGTAGGGAGGAGACCCAGTACTTC. Protein: CASSPGGREETQYF.

The V call is TRBV10-3, the J call TRBJ1-6; a possible D gene is TRBD1 (5 bases). Trimming took 10 bases from V and 4 from J, leaving 11 bases between them. Germline V gene data show CDR1 as ENHRY and CDR2 as SYGVKD. CDR3 length equals 13 residues. The CDR3 here is CATRDGYNSPLHF. The CDR3 DNA sequence: TGTGCCACCCGGGACGGATATAATTCACCCCTCCACTTT.

This chain joins TRBV20-1 and TRBJ2-3; 8 bases line up with TRBD2. The V gene's germline CDR1 is DFQATT and CDR2 SNEGSKA (reference sequence). Unmatched junction bases numbered 1, after V lost 1 base and J lost 4 bases. The CDR3 covers 13 residues. The CDR3 loop reads CSARGGLADTQYF. CDR3 bases: TGCAGTGCTAGAGGGGGACTAGCAGATACGCAGTATTTT.

The CDR3 protein is CASSPQAGGTDTQYF. The CDR3 region has the DNA TGTGCCAGCAGCCCCCAGGCAGGGGGGACAGATACGCAGTATTTT. The V and J genes are TRBV4-2 and TRBJ2-3; TRBD1 is a possible D gene (7 bases). Trimming left V 4 bases short and J 3 bases short, with 14 bases between. Germline-derived CDR1 and CDR2 are LGHNA and YNFKEQ. The CDR3 has 15 residues.

The chain couples TRBV25-1 to TRBJ2-7, with 10 nucleotides matching TRBD2. There are 19 residues in the CDR3. The V and J ends lost 4 bases and 0 bases, in that order; junction bases with no gene match: 15. Germline loops: CDR1 MGHDK, CDR2 SYGVNS. This CDR3 is CASSVPVLAGAGFSYEQYF. The CDR3 region has the DNA TGTGCCAGCAGTGTCCCTGTCCTAGCGGGAGCGGGGTTCTCCTACGAGCAGTACTTC.

The chain has TRBV4-1 and TRBJ2-7; D gene uncertain. CDR3 length equals 14 residues. Germline-derived CDR1 and CDR2 are MGHRA and YSYEKL. V was clipped by 1 base and J by 0 bases, with 7 bases between them. CDR3 DNA sequence: TGCGCCAGCAGCCAAGGGGAACTCTCCTACGAGCAGTACTTC. This gives the protein CASSQGELSYEQYF.

The V gene is TRBV4-1, the J gene TRBJ2-7; TRBD2 aligns across 8 bases. CDR1 is MGHRA, CDR2 YSYEKL, per germline. The CDR3 spans 15 residues. The V and J ends lost 0 bases and 2 bases, in that order; junction bases with no gene match: 3. CDR3 region: CASSQEGGRPYEQYF. The CDR3, as DNA: TGCGCCAGCAGCCAAGAGGGCGGGAGGCCCTACGAGCAGTACTTC.

The V gene is TRBV24-1, the J gene TRBJ2-7, with 11 bases that match TRBD1. CDR1 is KGHDR and CDR2 is SFDVKD in the germline V gene. This CDR3 has 13 residues. V shed 9 bases, J shed 2 bases, and the junction held 2 bases outside the gene matches. CDR3 loop: CATGTGGAYEQYF. In DNA, the CDR3 is TGTGCCACCGGGACAGGGGGGGCCTACGAGCAGTACTTC.

The V gene is TRBV2, the J gene TRBJ2-3; no definite D call. The CDR3 length is 13 residues. CDR1 SNHLY and CDR2 FYNNEI come from the germline V gene. Deletions cut 8 bases from V and 4 bases from J, with 13 bases between. The CDR3, as DNA: TGTGCCAGCCAGATGACCCGCCCAGATACGCAGTATTTT. The encoded protein is CASQMTRPDTQYF.

With respect to this clonotype: Compared with germline, one end of the junction differs, possibly owing to a read error. This rearrangement joins TRBV15 to TRBJ2-1; D uncertain. Per the germline V gene, CDR1 is LNHNV and CDR2 is YYDKDF (reference sequence). The CDR3 loop spans 14 amino acids. The CDR3 loop is CATSRGRTLREQFF. The CDR3 bases are TGCGCCACCAGCAGAGGAAGGACGTTGCGTGAGCAGTTCTTC.

This clonotype came up a few times. This chain joins TRBV11-2 and TRBJ2-1; perhaps TRBD2 as D (5 bases). Per germline, CDR1 SGHAT and CDR2 FQNNGV. Trimming stripped 8 bases from V and 0 bases from J, with 11 bases between. The CDR3 length is 14 residues. CDR3 protein: CASHRGSSYNEQFF. CDR3 bases: TGTGCCAGCCACCGGGGTAGCTCCTACAATGAGCAGTTCTTC.

A few counts support this clonotype. The chain joins TRBV15 to TRBJ2-7; possibly TRBD2 for D (6 bases). Germline lookup yields CDR1 LNHNV and CDR2 YYDKDF (reference sequence). V was clipped by 10 bases and J by 5 bases, with 15 bases between them. The CDR3 contains 12 residues. The CDR3 loop reads CASTTGRNEQYF. The CDR3 DNA follows: TGTGCCAGCACCACTGGGAGGAACGAGCAGTACTTC.

The V gene is TRBV11-2, the J gene TRBJ1-2; TRBD1 is a possible D gene (6 bases). The V end lost 0 bases, the J end lost 6 bases, and 14 bases lay between the germline ends. The CDR3 length is 15 residues. The V gene's germline CDR1 is SGHAT and CDR2 FQNNGV. CDR3 loop: CASSLEGAAHHGYTF. The CDR3 DNA reads as TGTGCCAGCAGCTTAGAGGGGGCGGCCCACCATGGCTACACCTTC.

This clonotype has ten or more counts. The gene calls are TRBV5-8 and TRBJ2-1; a possible D gene is TRBD1 (6 bases). V lost 3 bases, J lost 5 bases, and 12 bases lay in between. CDR3 length: 14 amino acids. Germline loops: CDR1 SGHTS, CDR2 YDEGEE. The chain's CDR3 is CASSYQGTNNEQFF. The DNA of the CDR3 is TGTGCCAGCAGCTACCAGGGGACGAACAATGAGCAGTTCTTC.

The V call is TRBV6-1, the J call TRBJ2-7, with 13 bases matching TRBD2. The V and J ends lost 6 bases and 2 bases, in that order; junction bases with no gene match: 4. The CDR3 covers 15 residues. Germline loops: CDR1 MNHNS, CDR2 SASEGT. The CDR3 coding sequence is TGTGCCAGCAGGACTAGCGGGGGGAGCGCCTACGAGCAGTACTTC. This encodes CASRTSGGSAYEQYF.

The chain has TRBV7-2 and TRBJ2-5; D is uncertain. With 2 bases removed from V and 5 bases from J, the gap between germline ends came to 6 bases. CDR1 SGHTA and CDR2 FQGNSA come from the germline V gene. The CDR3 contains 12 residues. Here the CDR3 reads CASSLNRETQYF. CDR3 bases: TGTGCCAGCAGCTTAAATCGGGAGACCCAGTACTTC.

The chain combines TRBV29-1 with TRBJ1-1; D unresolved. V gave up 3 bases and J gave up 2 bases, with 7 bases separating them. This CDR3 contains 12 residues. Germline V gene sequence: CDR1 SQVTM, CDR2 ANQGSEA. This CDR3 is CSVEYRNTEAFF. Written as DNA, the CDR3 is TGCAGCGTTGAGTACAGAAACACTGAAGCTTTCTTT. The complete variable domain, with remaining parts taken from reference TRBV29-1 and TRBJ1-1, reads SAVISQKPSRDICQRGTSLTIQCQVDSQVTMMFWYRQQPGQSLTLIATANQGSEATYESGFVIDKFPISRPNLTFSTLTVSNMSPEDSSIYLCSVEYRNTEAFFGQGTRLTVV.

The gene calls are TRBV10-3 and TRBJ1-1; 7 bases are shared with TRBD1. The V gene's germline CDR1 is ENHRY and CDR2 SYGVKD. V lost 5 bases, J lost 3 bases, and 6 bases stayed unmatched. The CDR3 spans 14 residues. DNA for the CDR3: TGTGCCATCAGTTCAACAGGGGCAGACACTGAAGCTTTCTTT. Translation: CAISSTGADTEAFF.

This sequence joins TRBV20-1 and TRBJ2-5; no clear D gene. There are 10 residues in the CDR3. Germline-derived CDR1 and CDR2 are DFQATT and SNEGSKA (reference sequence). The ends were cut back, 4 bases at V and 2 bases at J, with 2 bases in the middle. CDR3 sequence: CSATQETQYF. For the CDR3, the DNA is TGCAGTGCTACTCAAGAGACCCAGTACTTC.

J is TRBJ2-7 and V is TRBV20-1, with D perhaps TRBD2 (5 bases). The V end was cut by 3 bases, the J end by 7 bases, with 7 bases between. The V gene's germline CDR1 is DFQATT and CDR2 SNEGSKA (reference sequence). CDR3 length: 10 residues. CDR3 coding DNA: TGCAGTGCTAGTCGGGAAGAGCAGTACTTC. This translates into CSASREEQYF.

This chain joins TRBV12-3 or TRBV12-4 and TRBJ1-2; D is uncertain. V lost 5 bases, J lost 0 bases, and 10 bases lay in between. This CDR3 spans 14 amino acids. CDR3 coding DNA: TGTGCCAGCAGTCCCATAGAGACTAACTATGGCTACACCTTC. As protein: CASSPIETNYGYTF.

This clonotype was counted between two and nine times. V is TRBV29-1 and J is TRBJ2-5, with TRBD1 as a possible D gene (5 bases). Trimming pared 3 bases from V and 1 base from J, leaving 6 bases between. Per germline, CDR1 SQVTM and CDR2 ANQGSEA. The CDR3 has 12 residues. The CDR3 sequence: CSVDRAQETQYF. The CDR3 DNA reads as TGCAGCGTTGACAGGGCCCAAGAGACCCAGTACTTC.

The chain links TRBV5-1 to TRBJ2-5, with 7 nucleotides matching TRBD1. V shed 5 bases and J 5 bases; nucleotides not matched to a gene: 12. Germline CDR1 is SGHRS and CDR2 is YFSETQ. The CDR3 covers 15 residues. The chain's CDR3 is CASRVRQGSRETQYF. CDR3 bases: TGCGCCAGCAGGGTACGACAGGGTTCAAGGGAGACCCAGTACTTC.

The chain couples TRBV7-6 to TRBJ2-3, with D uncertain. The CDR3 runs 16 residues. CDR1 and CDR2 from the germline V gene are SGHVS and FNYEAQ. With 5 bases removed from V and 3 bases from J, the gap between germline ends came to 18 bases. In nucleotides, the CDR3 is TGTGCCAGCAGCGTAGACGGTCAGGTGAGGACAGATACGCAGTATTTT. Translating gives CASSVDGQVRTDTQYF.

This clonotype has just a few counts. J is TRBJ1-2 and V is TRBV2, with D perhaps matching TRBD1 (5 bases). CDR1 and CDR2 (germline): SNHLY, FYNNEI. The CDR3 has 14 amino acids. The V end was cut by 4 bases, the J end by 0 bases, with 9 bases between. The CDR3 nucleotides read TGTGCCAGCAGTGGGGGGATGGCTAACTATGGCTACACCTTC. Its protein is CASSGGMANYGYTF.

The chain recombines TRBV10-1 with TRBJ2-4; 8 nucleotides match TRBD1. CDR3 length equals 16 residues. V dropped 1 base and J dropped 4; count of bases not matched to a gene: 6. Germline values: CDR1 WNHNN, CDR2 SYGVQD (reference sequence). The CDR3 here is CASSELSRTGKNIQYF. Here the CDR3 DNA reads TGCGCCAGCAGTGAGTTAAGTAGGACAGGGAAAAACATTCAGTACTTC.

J is TRBJ1-1 and V is TRBV7-8; D remains unclear. Trimming left V 5 bases short and J 2 bases short, with 12 bases between. Per the germline V gene, CDR1 is SGHVS and CDR2 is FQNEAQ. This CDR3 region has 14 residues. CDR3 residues: CASSNYELNTEAFF. The CDR3 DNA follows: TGTGCCAGCAGCAACTACGAGCTAAACACTGAAGCTTTCTTT. The full variable domain, in which reference TRBV7-8 and TRBJ1-1 provide the parts outside the CDR3, is GAGVSQSPRYKVAKRGQDVALRCDPISGHVSLFWYQQALGQGPEFLTYFQNEAQLDKSGLPSDRFFAERPEGSVSTLKIQRTQQEDSAVYLCASSNYELNTEAFFGQGTRLTVV.

This clonotype was recorded at least ten times. The chain couples TRBV7-9 to TRBJ2-7; 8 bases match TRBD2. Germline V lookup: CDR1 SEHNR, CDR2 FQNEAQ (reference sequence). CDR3 size: 13 residues. V was clipped by 7 bases and J by 3 bases; unmatched bases: 5. This CDR3 is CASTRLAGYEQYF. The CDR3 nucleotides read TGTGCCAGCACCCGTCTAGCGGGCTACGAGCAGTACTTC.

The chain employs TRBV24-1 and TRBJ2-7; D is ambiguous. The CDR3 is 15 amino acids. Between the trimmed V and J ends, which lost 11 bases and 1 base, there was a span of 20 bases. CDR1 is KGHDR and CDR2 is SFDVKD in the germline V gene. The CDR3 loop is CASSRPAAGSYEQYF. The CDR3 bases are TGTGCCAGCAGCCGTCCGGCCGCCGGATCCTACGAGCAGTACTTC.